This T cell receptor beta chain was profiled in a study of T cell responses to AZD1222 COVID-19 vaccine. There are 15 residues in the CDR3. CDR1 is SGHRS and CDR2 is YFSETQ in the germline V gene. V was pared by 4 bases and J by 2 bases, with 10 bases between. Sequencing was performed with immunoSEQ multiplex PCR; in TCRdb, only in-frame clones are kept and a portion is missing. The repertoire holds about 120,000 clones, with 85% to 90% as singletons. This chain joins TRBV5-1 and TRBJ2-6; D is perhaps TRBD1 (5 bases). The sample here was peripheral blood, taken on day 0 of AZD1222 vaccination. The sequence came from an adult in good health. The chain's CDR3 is CASSQWTTGANVLTF. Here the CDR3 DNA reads TGCGCCAGCAGCCAGTGGACAACTGGGGCCAACGTCCTGACTTTC.